This T cell receptor (beta chain) is from a study of blood T cell repertoires in COVID-19. With 7 bases removed from V and 7 bases from J, the gap between germline ends came to 8 bases. CDR1 is LNHDA and CDR2 is SQIVND in the germline V gene (reference sequence). This CDR3 region has 11 residues. The protocol was immunoSEQ multiplex PCR, while the TCRdb copy is restricted to in-frame clones and leaves out a portion. The table has some 180,000 clones, 86% seen once; the top ten hold around 23%. This receptor was taken from a woman aged 40 to 55 in a cohort exposed to, infected with or recovered from COVID-19 (not recorded which). What was sequenced was PBMCs or T cells enriched from blood (not recorded which). The chain links TRBV19 to TRBJ2-1; possible D gene TRBD2, 6 bases. CDR3 region: CASKEGNEQFF. DNA for the CDR3: TGTGCCAGTAAGGAGGGAAATGAGCAGTTCTTC.